Each of the 14 T cell receptor beta chains below was sequenced from the same sample in a study of Graves' ophthalmopathy and Graves' hyperthyroidism. Amplification of TCR beta CDR3 regions used RNA transcripts. First-round RT-PCR used HTBI primers; second-round multiplex PCR followed. Using its own MiXCR run on the multiplex PCR reads, TCRdb lists one record per CDR3 protein. The sample shows 200,000 to 250,000 distinct CDR3 sequences, roughly 21% of them seen only once. Sequences were obtained from peripheral blood. The source is a woman between 50 and 59 years old with Graves' ophthalmopathy.

This clonotype was observed many times. The chain employs TRBV7-9 and TRBJ2-5; D gene ambiguous. This CDR3 spans 14 amino acids. Trimming stripped 0 bases from V and 4 bases from J, with 9 bases between. Germline V gene sequence: CDR1 SEHNR, CDR2 FQNEAQ (reference sequence). The CDR3 region has the DNA TGTGCCAGCAGCTTAGCGCGTATGGGAGAGACCCAGTACTTC. The encoded protein is CASSLARMGETQYF.

This clonotype was counted many times. The chain employs TRBV11-2 and TRBJ2-7; D gene uncertain. V was shortened by 5 bases and J by 4 bases, with 12 bases between the two germline ends. The CDR3 has 13 amino acids. The germline V gene encodes CDR1 SGHAT and CDR2 FQNNGV. Here the CDR3 DNA reads TGTGCCAGCAGCCCTACGGAAGTATACGAGCAGTACTTC. Its protein is CASSPTEVYEQYF. Combining the CDR3 with reference TRBV11-2 and TRBJ2-7 gives the whole variable domain EAGVAQSPRYKIIEKRQSVAFWCNPISGHATLYWYQQILGQGPKLLIQFQNNGVVDDSQLPKDRFSAERLKGVDSTLKIQPAKLEDSAVYLCASSPTEVYEQYFGPGTRLTVT.

This clonotype was detected ten times or more. This chain links TRBV12-3 or TRBV12-4 with TRBJ1-6; D may be TRBD1 (5 bases). The CDR3 loop spans 11 amino acids. Trimming removed 6 bases from V and 11 bases from J, with 8 bases in between. This CDR3 reads CASSIGAPLHF. The CDR3 coding sequence is TGTGCCAGCAGCATAGGGGCACCCCTCCACTTT.

The CDR3 region has the DNA TGTGCCAGCAGAAGGGGAGGGACGAATCAGCCCCAGCATTTT. It yields the protein CASRRGGTNQPQHF. This rearrangement joins TRBV7-2 to TRBJ1-5; possibly TRBD1 for D (5 bases). Germline CDR1 reads SGHTA; CDR2 reads FQGNSA. This CDR3 is 14 amino acids long. Between the trimmed V and J ends, which lost 6 bases and 4 bases, there was a span of 13 bases.

This clonotype was detected ten times or more. The genes are TRBV28 and TRBJ2-5; tentatively, D is TRBD1 (6 bases). In germline, CDR1 is MDHEN, CDR2 SYDVKM. V dropped 5 bases and J dropped 6 bases, with 10 bases sitting between them. The CDR3 is 12 residues long. DNA of the CDR3: TGTGCCAGCAGTCCGGACAGAAAGACCCAGTACTTC. It translates to CASSPDRKTQYF. The whole variable domain, filled in from reference TRBV28 and TRBJ2-5, reads DVKVTQSSRYLVKRTGEKVFLECVQDMDHENMFWYRQDPGLGLRLIYFSYDVKMKEKGDIPEGYSVSREKKERFSLILESASTNQTSMYLCASSPDRKTQYFGPGTRLLVL.

This clonotype appeared many times. V and J are TRBV11-1 and TRBJ1-1; 8 bases agree with TRBD1. J lost 1 base, V lost 8 bases, and 9 bases had no gene match. CDR1 and CDR2 (germline): SGHAT, FQDESV (reference sequence). The CDR3 is 15 amino acids. CDR3 residues: CASWGTGRSNTEAFF. The DNA for the CDR3 is TGTGCCAGCTGGGGGACAGGCCGCTCGAACACTGAAGCTTTCTTT.

This clonotype was found many times. V and J are TRBV5-1 and TRBJ1-3; tentatively, D is TRBD1 (6 bases). The CDR3 has 15 residues. V was cut by 4 bases and J by 0 bases, with 11 bases left in between. Germline V gene sequence: CDR1 SGHRS, CDR2 YFSETQ. CDR3 nucleotides: TGCGCCAGCAGCCCAAGACAGGCCTCTGGAAACACCATATATTTT. It yields the protein CASSPRQASGNTIYF.

This clonotype was detected many times. The rearrangement uses TRBV30 and TRBJ1-5; 9 positions agree with TRBD1. Germline V gene data show CDR1 as GTSNPN and CDR2 as SVGIG (reference sequence). CDR3 length: 13 residues. The V segment lost 0 bases and the J segment 8 bases; nucleotides outside the gene matches: 2. The DNA of the CDR3 is TGTGCCTGGAGTGTCGGACAGGGGAAGCCCCAGCATTTT. Protein sequence: CAWSVGQGKPQHF.

This clonotype was observed many times. The chain is built from TRBV2 and TRBJ2-5; D is undetermined. There are 12 residues in the CDR3. The germline V gene has CDR1 SNHLY and CDR2 FYNNEI. Trimming cost V 4 bases and J 1 base, with 4 bases left between them. This CDR3 reads CASSAVQETQYF. The DNA of the CDR3 is TGTGCCAGCAGTGCGGTCCAAGAGACCCAGTACTTC.

Worth noting for this clonotype: The CDR3 ends on some other residue instead of the conserved phenylalanine or tryptophan, so this is likely a read error. The J gene is TRBJ1-2, the V gene TRBV29-1; tentative D call: TRBD1 (6 bases). Trimming took 0 bases from V and 8 from J, leaving 13 bases between them. There are 13 residues in the CDR3. Germline V CDR1 and CDR2: SQVTM, ANQGSEA. DNA for the CDR3: TGCAGCGTTGAAGATCGGGAACAGGGAGGCTACACCCTC. This codes for CSVEDREQGGYTL.

This clonotype was observed a single time. The junction shows a germline mismatch at one end, possibly a read error. This chain joins TRBV20-1 and TRBJ1-5; possibly TRBD1 for D (6 bases). Germline-derived CDR1 and CDR2 are DFQATT and SNEGSKA (reference sequence). The CDR3 covers 17 residues. The CDR3, as DNA: TGCCGTGCTAGAGTCCCATCGCAGGGGTGGGTCAATCAGCCCCAGCATTTT. This translates into CRARVPSQGWVNQPQHF.

This chain joins TRBV20-1 and TRBJ2-2, with D unresolved. The CDR3 runs to 14 residues. Looked up from germline, CDR1 is DFQATT and CDR2 is SNEGSKA (reference sequence). V lost 2 bases to trimming and J lost 4 bases, with 11 bases between them. The CDR3 protein is CSARNRWSTGELFF. CDR3 nucleotide sequence: TGCAGTGCTAGAAATAGGTGGTCCACCGGGGAGCTGTTTTTT.

This clonotype appeared many times. The chain couples TRBV4-1 to TRBJ2-7, with D perhaps matching TRBD1 or TRBD2 (5 bases each). Germline V gives CDR1 MGHRA, CDR2 YSYEKL. The length of the CDR3 is 14 residues. Trimming removed 4 bases at V and 6 bases at J, with 16 bases between. The chain's CDR3 is CASSPGRLGFEQYF. CDR3 DNA sequence: TGCGCCAGCAGCCCGGGGCGATTGGGCTTCGAGCAGTACTTC.

The rearrangement joins TRBV18 to TRBJ2-5, with 7 bases that match TRBD2. The CDR3 covers 16 residues. Germline loops: CDR1 KGHSH, CDR2 LQKENI. V shed 3 bases and J 2 bases; nucleotides not matched to a gene: 9. CDR3 sequence reads: CASSPASGKRQETQYF. In DNA, the CDR3 is TGTGCCAGCTCACCTGCGAGCGGGAAAAGACAAGAGACCCAGTACTTC.